This T cell receptor beta chain was profiled in a study of OX40 agonist ivuxolimab in advanced cancers. Study overall: Two cutaneous melanoma patients and one hepatocellular carcinoma patient, three in all, had partial responses. Whole-study findings and limits: CD4+ and CD8+ T cells in blood underwent clonal expansion by week 6 at 0.1 to 3.0 mg/kg.

The assay was immunoSEQ multiplex PCR, and TCRdb's table has in-frame clones only and misses some. The sample yields more than 45,000 clones, more than 70% seen once. Germline loops: CDR1 GTSNPN, CDR2 SVGIG (reference sequence). The CDR3 runs to 14 residues. Trimming shortened V by 0 bases and J by 5 bases, and 11 bases separated the two germline ends. With respect to this clone: Its specificity is unknown.

This sample comprised CD4+ or CD8+ T cells sorted from blood, obtained in a trial of the OX40 agonist ivuxolimab. The clonotype comes from an adult with an advanced solid tumor such as melanoma, head and neck, liver or kidney cancer. V and J are TRBV30 and TRBJ1-5, with D possibly being TRBD1 (6 bases). The CDR3 bases are TGTGCCTGGAGTGTCGGGGGGGCCTATCAGCCCCAGCATTTT. Its translation is CAWSVGGAYQPQHF.